In its sample, the clone carrying this TCR beta chain was seen a few times. The antigen is unknown. Aged about 6 to 95, donors were systemically healthy Caucasians from Russia. Using a J-beta primer mix together with a sample-barcoded 5' primer, a second PCR was run for roughly 7 to 11 cycles. Every cDNA molecule carried a tag from a template-switch adaptor bearing 12 random nucleotides. A single record per CDR3 protein comes from TCRdb applying MiXCR to the 5' RACE reads. The sample includes roughly 500,000 distinct CDR3 sequences, roughly 28% of them seen just once. This specimen comes from a study of blood T cells in healthy people across ages. About the research overall: About one barcoded beta molecule per two T cells was captured by template switching.

Per the germline V gene, CDR1 is LNHDA and CDR2 is SQIVND (reference sequence). The V gene lost 10 bases and the J gene lost 4 bases, with 16 bases spanning the gap. The CDR3 consists of 14 residues. Study-level points and caveats: Diversity was estimated from one million T cells, and these estimates were considered underestimates.

The genes are TRBV19 and TRBJ2-2, with D perhaps matching TRBD1 (6 bases). The sequence derives from a woman between 65 and 79 years old in good health. Sequences were obtained from blood. The CDR3 DNA reads as TGTGCCACCATGGGGACATACTCCACCGGGGAGCTGTTTTTT. Protein sequence: CATMGTYSTGELFF.